Listed here are 27 T cell receptor beta chains from one sample, sequenced in a study of blood T cell repertoires in COVID-19. Here immunoSEQ multiplex PCR was the method, and the copy in TCRdb shows in-frame clones only, minus some. The table records about 400,000 clones, roughly 90% of them present only once. Sequencing used PBMCs or T cells enriched from blood (not recorded which). These receptors originate from a young woman who had recovered from COVID-19.

This chain links TRBV19 with TRBJ1-2; 10 positions match TRBD1. V shed 7 bases, J shed 8 bases, and the junction held 7 bases outside the gene matches. This CDR3 is 13 amino acids long. Germline V gene sequence: CDR1 LNHDA, CDR2 SQIVND (reference sequence). The CDR3 nucleotides read TGTGCCAGTACCCGACAGGGGGCAGGCGGCTACACCTTC. This translates into CASTRQGAGGYTF.

The chain employs TRBV12-5 and TRBJ2-7, with TRBD2 as a possible D gene (6 bases). From germline, CDR1 is LGHNT and CDR2 FRNRAP. Trimming stripped 2 bases from V and 9 bases from J, with 11 bases between. This CDR3 spans 12 amino acids. CDR3 residues: CASGLTRLGQYF. CDR3 DNA: TGTGCTAGTGGTTTGACCCGACTAGGGCAGTACTTC.

The chain is built from TRBV28 and TRBJ1-4; the D is unclear. With 1 base removed from V and 0 bases from J, the gap between germline ends came to 9 bases. This CDR3 is 16 amino acids long. Per germline, CDR1 MDHEN and CDR2 SYDVKM. The CDR3 bases are TGTGCCAGCAGTTTATTCGGGAGCGCAACTAATGAAAAACTGTTTTTT. Residues: CASSLFGSATNEKLFF.

The chain carries TRBV9 and TRBJ2-1; 7 bases are a match to TRBD2. The CDR3 covers 14 residues. The germline V gene has CDR1 SGDLS and CDR2 YYNGEE. Trimming cost V 5 bases and J 5 bases; bases outside gene matches: 7. CDR3 protein: CASSDPGGDNEQFF. CDR3 DNA sequence: TGTGCCAGCAGTGATCCGGGGGGAGACAATGAGCAGTTCTTC.

The rearrangement joins TRBV16 to TRBJ2-3; 7 bases agree with TRBD2. The ends lost 0 bases at V and 3 bases at J; junction bases unmatched: 6. The CDR3 has 16 amino acids. Germline CDR1 and CDR2: KGHSY and FQNENV. The CDR3 region is CASSQSSGIGTDTQYF. The DNA of the CDR3 is TGTGCCAGCAGCCAATCGAGCGGGATCGGGACAGATACGCAGTATTTT.

The J gene is TRBJ2-5, the V gene TRBV5-4; TRBD1 aligns across 9 bases. CDR3 length equals 14 residues. Germline CDR1 SGHNT, CDR2 YYREEE (reference sequence). V lost 4 bases and J lost 4; bases outside the gene matches: 5. CDR3 bases: TGTGCCAGCAGCGAACAGGGGGCCCCAGAGACCCAGTACTTC. It yields the protein CASSEQGAPETQYF.

The rearrangement links TRBV11-2 to TRBJ2-1; D possibly corresponds to TRBD2 (5 bases). Trimming pared 0 bases from V and 9 bases from J, leaving 15 bases between. The CDR3 runs to 15 residues. Germline lookup yields CDR1 SGHAT and CDR2 FQNNGV. For the CDR3, the DNA is TGTGCCAGCAGCTTAGAGCCTAGCCGTATAAGTGAGCAGTTCTTC. It specifies CASSLEPSRISEQFF.

V is TRBV28 and J is TRBJ1-4; 10 nucleotides align to TRBD1. The CDR3 loop spans 16 amino acids. Looked up from germline, CDR1 is MDHEN and CDR2 is SYDVKM. J gave up 4 bases and V 5 bases, and 7 bases lay outside the gene matches. The CDR3 loop is CASSPTRTGGNEKLFF. CDR3 coding DNA: TGTGCCAGCAGTCCCACCCGGACAGGGGGTAATGAAAAACTGTTTTTT.

V gene TRBV19 combines with J gene TRBJ1-1, with 7 bases fitting TRBD1. The ends lost 6 bases at V and 3 bases at J; junction bases unmatched: 7. The CDR3 has 14 residues. The germline gives CDR1 LNHDA, CDR2 SQIVND (reference sequence). The DNA of the CDR3 is TGTGCCAGTAGGGGACCAGACAGGGACACTGAAGCTTTCTTT. Translating it yields CASRGPDRDTEAFF. The full variable domain, its missing parts supplied by reference TRBV19 and TRBJ1-1, is DGGITQSPKYLFRKEGQNVTLSCEQNLNHDAMYWYRQDPGQGLRLIYYSQIVNDFQKGDIAEGYSVSREKKESFPLTVTSAQKNPTAFYLCASRGPDRDTEAFFGQGTRLTVV.

The chain is built from TRBV9 and TRBJ2-3; D might be TRBD2 (6 bases). In germline, CDR1 is SGDLS, CDR2 YYNGEE. The CDR3 totals 15 residues. The V end was cut by 3 bases, the J end by 4 bases, with 15 bases between. CDR3 in amino acids: CASSDRGGYSDTQYF. CDR3 in DNA: TGTGCCAGCAGCGACCGGGGAGGTTACTCAGATACGCAGTATTTT.

Here the CDR3 reads CASSGLALDTQYF. In DNA, the CDR3 is TGTGCCAGCAGTGGGCTAGCGTTAGATACGCAGTATTTT. The chain carries TRBV2 and TRBJ2-3; D perhaps matches TRBD2 (6 bases). Trimming left V 4 bases short and J 5 bases short, with 10 bases between. Germline V lookup: CDR1 SNHLY, CDR2 FYNNEI. This CDR3 comprises 13 residues. Together with reference TRBV2 and TRBJ2-3, the CDR3 gives the full variable domain: EPEVTQTPSHQVTQMGQEVILRCVPISNHLYFYWYRQILGQKVEFLVSFYNNEISEKSEIFDDQFSVERPDGSNFTLKIRSTKLEDSAMYFCASSGLALDTQYFGPGTRLTVL.

The V call is TRBV5-5, the J call TRBJ1-1, with D unresolved. The V end lost 0 bases, the J end lost 10 bases, and 22 bases lay between the germline ends. Germline CDR1 and CDR2: SGHKS and YYEKEE (reference sequence). The CDR3 loop spans 16 amino acids. The CDR3 loop reads CASSLATLAGAFSAFF. CDR3 coding DNA: TGTGCCAGCAGCTTGGCAACGTTGGCAGGCGCCTTCTCAGCTTTCTTT.

This clone was recorded a few times. The genes are TRBV7-9 and TRBJ2-2; tentative D call: TRBD2 (5 bases). The CDR3 sequence is 15 residues long. In germline, CDR1 is SEHNR, CDR2 FQNEAQ (reference sequence). V was trimmed by 4 bases and J by 7 bases, leaving 16 bases between them. The CDR3 here is CASSSPRGGNGELFF. The CDR3 region has the DNA TGTGCCAGCAGCTCCCCCCGGGGTGGTAACGGGGAGCTGTTTTTT.

V is TRBV21-1 and J is TRBJ2-3; the DNA was not compared with TRBD2, the D call given in the table. TRBV21-1 is a pseudogene locus. This CDR3 is built from 20 residues. In nucleotides, the CDR3 is TGTGCCAGCAGCCCTCAGTGGACTCCCACTCGGGAGAATAGCACAGATACGCAGTATTTT. Encoded protein: CASSPQWTPTRENSTDTQYF.

The V call is TRBV2, the J call TRBJ2-1; D perhaps matches TRBD2 (5 bases). The CDR3 consists of 15 residues. Germline loops: CDR1 SNHLY, CDR2 FYNNEI. The V end lost 4 bases, the J end lost 4 bases, and 14 bases lay between the germline ends. CDR3 residues: CASSVGLAPYNEQFF. CDR3 in DNA: TGTGCCAGCAGTGTTGGTCTAGCCCCTTACAATGAGCAGTTCTTC.

V and J are TRBV19 and TRBJ1-5; TRBD1 matches at 12 bases. Looked up from germline, CDR1 is LNHDA and CDR2 is SQIVND (reference sequence). V was clipped by 5 bases and J by 7 bases; unmatched bases: 9. The CDR3 has 16 amino acids. The CDR3 region is CASSFLRDRGQQPQHF. The CDR3 coding sequence is TGTGCCAGTAGTTTTCTCCGGGACAGGGGGCAGCAGCCCCAGCATTTT.

The gene calls are TRBV30 and TRBJ2-5; tentative D call: TRBD2 (6 bases). The V end was cut by 5 bases, the J end by 2 bases, with 12 bases between. The CDR3 runs 13 residues. The V gene's germline CDR1 is GTSNPN and CDR2 SVGIG (reference sequence). CDR3 in amino acids: CAWARGLQETQYF. CDR3 nucleotides: TGTGCCTGGGCTCGCGGACTACAAGAGACCCAGTACTTC.

The chain carries TRBV12-3 or TRBV12-4 and TRBJ2-3; 7 bases agree with TRBD1. V dropped 6 bases and J dropped 11; count of bases not matched to a gene: 8. This CDR3 contains 12 residues. CDR3 amino acids: CASSPTGDLQYF. The CDR3 nucleotides read TGTGCCAGCAGCCCCACAGGGGATCTGCAGTATTTT.

This rearrangement joins TRBV5-1 to TRBJ1-3; D is perhaps TRBD1 (5 bases). Germline values: CDR1 SGHRS, CDR2 YFSETQ. The CDR3 loop spans 16 amino acids. Trimming took off 2 bases at V and 2 bases at J, with 14 bases between the two ends. The CDR3 DNA follows: TGCGCCAGCAGCTTTCAGGGAGGGAAGACTGGAAACACCATATATTTT. The encoded protein is CASSFQGGKTGNTIYF.

This rearrangement joins TRBV6-1 to TRBJ2-5; TRBD2 aligns across 7 bases. The germline V gene has CDR1 MNHNS and CDR2 SASEGT. The CDR3 length is 15 residues. J gave up 4 bases and V 0 bases, and 5 bases lay outside the gene matches. The CDR3 DNA reads TGTGCCAGCAGTGAAGCTAGTGGGAGGGGAGAGACCCAGTACTTC. Its protein product is CASSEASGRGETQYF.

This clone was seen a few times. The DNA of the CDR3 is TGCGCCAGCAGCCAAGAAGTGCCTTCTAGCTCCTACAATGAGCAGTTCTTC. Protein product: CASSQEVPSSSYNEQFF. The chain has TRBV4-3 and TRBJ2-1, with D unclear. The CDR3 has 17 residues. Germline CDR1 LGHNA, CDR2 YSLEER. Trimming took 0 bases from V and 0 from J, leaving 12 bases between them.

CDR3 loop: CSVQNRSSYNEQFF. The DNA of the CDR3 is TGCAGCGTTCAGAACAGGAGCTCCTACAATGAGCAGTTCTTC. The rearrangement uses TRBV29-1 and TRBJ2-1; tentative D call: TRBD1 (5 bases). Trimming shortened V by 5 bases and J by 0 bases, and 11 bases separated the two germline ends. Germline CDR1 and CDR2: SQVTM and ANQGSEA. There are 14 residues in the CDR3.

This chain uses TRBV24-1 with TRBJ2-7; weak D call: TRBD1 (5 bases). Germline V lookup: CDR1 KGHDR, CDR2 SFDVKD. The CDR3 runs to 13 residues. Between the trimmed V and J ends, which lost 9 bases and 0 bases, there was a span of 11 bases. As DNA, the CDR3 is TGTGCCACCGAAGGGGTAGGCTCCTACGAGCAGTACTTC. It yields the protein CATEGVGSYEQYF.

The V call is TRBV7-7, the J call TRBJ2-1; TRBD2 might be the D (6 bases). V was shortened by 5 bases and J by 4 bases, with 18 bases between the two germline ends. This CDR3 spans 16 amino acids. Germline-derived CDR1 and CDR2 are SSHAT and FNYEAQ (reference sequence). The CDR3 loop is CASSPGRLRGYNEQFF. The CDR3 DNA reads TGTGCCAGCAGCCCCGGACGTTTGCGGGGTTACAATGAGCAGTTCTTC.

The CDR3 DNA sequence: TGTGCCAGCAGTTACCCGACAGAGAACACTGAAGCTTTCTTT. Its translation: CASSYPTENTEAFF. J is TRBJ1-1 and V is TRBV6-2 or TRBV6-3; possible D gene TRBD1, 5 bases. V was pared by 2 bases and J by 1 base, with 8 bases between. The CDR3 consists of 14 residues. The germline CDR1 and CDR2 sequences are MNHEY and SVGEGT.

V is TRBV27 and J is TRBJ1-2, with 7 bases matching TRBD1. Germline-derived CDR1 and CDR2 are MNHEY and SMNVEV (reference sequence). CDR3 size: 13 residues. Germline trimming cut 6 bases from V and 3 bases from J; bases unmatched to any gene: 4. CDR3 bases: TGTGCCAGCAGACCCGACAGGGACTATGGCTACACCTTC. It translates to CASRPDRDYGYTF.

The V and J genes are TRBV7-3 and TRBJ2-6; TRBD1 matches at 8 bases. The CDR3 is made up of 18 amino acids. The germline V gene encodes CDR1 SGHTA and CDR2 FQGTGA. The J segment lost 0 bases and the V segment lost 5 bases, leaving 9 bases of the junction unmatched. In nucleotides, the CDR3 is TGTGCCAGCAGCCCCCAGACAGGGGCGGGCTCTGGGGCCAACGTCCTGACTTTC. It specifies CASSPQTGAGSGANVLTF.